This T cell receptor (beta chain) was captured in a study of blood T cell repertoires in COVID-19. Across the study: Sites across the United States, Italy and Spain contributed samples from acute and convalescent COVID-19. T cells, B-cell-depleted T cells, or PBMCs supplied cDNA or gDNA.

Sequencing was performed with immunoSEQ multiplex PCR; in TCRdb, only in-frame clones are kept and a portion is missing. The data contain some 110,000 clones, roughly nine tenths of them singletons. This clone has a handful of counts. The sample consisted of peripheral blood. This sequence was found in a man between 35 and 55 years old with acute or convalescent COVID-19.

The CDR3 DNA sequence: TGTGCCAGCAGTTTATCGGGACAGGGGGCGTTTGACGAGCAGTACTTC. This translates into CASSLSGQGAFDEQYF. The rearrangement uses TRBV27 and TRBJ2-7; 12 nucleotides match TRBD1. The trim removed 0 bases at V and 5 bases at J, leaving 5 bases unmatched. Germline V lookup: CDR1 MNHEY, CDR2 SMNVEV (reference sequence). The CDR3 has 16 residues.